This T cell receptor beta chain appears in the sequencing data of a study of neurological immune-mediated disorders. This CDR3 is built from 16 residues. Germline V gene lookup returns CDR1 WSHSY and CDR2 SAAADI. Trimming shortened V by 3 bases and J by 4 bases, and 16 bases separated the two germline ends. Around 950,000 sorted CD4+ or CD8+ T cells made each library. Study-wide results and caveats: While HTLV-1-associated myelopathy showed the greatest TCR clonal expansion, multiple sclerosis showed the least, falling below healthy controls. TCR-beta repertoires seemed private in all groups, with no expanded CDR3 amino acid sequences shared.

This clonotype was counted ten times or more. The target antigen is unknown. Each CDR3 protein is one row after TCRdb ran MiXCR on the 5' RACE reads. Of around 16,000 distinct CDR3 sequences listed, 8.5% to 10% are singletons. The receptor was isolated from a man aged 45-60 years in good health. The V gene is TRBV10-2, the J gene TRBJ2-1; D is possibly TRBD1 or TRBD2 (5 bases each). The sample taken for sequencing was CD8+ T cells from blood. CDR3 sequence (DNA): TGCGCCAGCAGTGAATCGGGTCTTGGGGGTTACAATGAGCAGTTCTTC. As protein: CASSESGLGGYNEQFF.